These 15 T cell receptor beta chains share one sample of origin, sequenced in a study of blood T cell repertoires in COVID-19 (dated by TCRdb to 2019 to 2021). Libraries were prepared through the immunoSEQ multiplex PCR assay. The clones in this table, taken by TCRdb from immuneACCESS, are in-frame only. Not every clone is retained; where verified, under half of the shortfall comes from an unresolved V gene, and the cause of the rest is unknown. The sample table holds around 93,000 clones, of which 80% to 90% were seen once. The ten most abundant clones make up around 10% of the sample. Sample: peripheral blood. The receptors derive from a man older than 75 with acute or convalescent COVID-19.

This chain joins TRBV28 and TRBJ1-2; D is perhaps TRBD1 (5 bases). The V and J ends lost 5 bases and 2 bases respectively, with 9 bases between them. Germline V gives CDR1 MDHEN, CDR2 SYDVKM. This CDR3 contains 13 residues. CDR3 bases: TGTGCCAGCAGTCTGGGGGGGAACTATGGCTACACCTTC. It is translated as CASSLGGNYGYTF.

The chain links TRBV3-1 (or the pseudogene TRBV3-2) to TRBJ1-1; 7 bases match TRBD1. With 4 bases clipped from V and 0 bases from J, the junction kept 11 bases outside the gene matches. Germline V gene sequence: CDR1 LGHDT, CDR2 YNNKEL (reference sequence). There are 17 residues in the CDR3. CDR3 amino acids: CASSPRRPGGVNTEAFF. The DNA of the CDR3 is TGTGCCAGCAGCCCCCGACGGCCAGGGGGTGTGAACACTGAAGCTTTCTTT.

This sequence joins TRBV7-2 and TRBJ2-7; TRBD1 agrees at 10 bases. Germline CDR1 is SGHTA and CDR2 is FQGNSA. After removal of 0 bases from V and 5 bases from J, the junction contained 4 bases not matched to a gene. This CDR3 spans 15 amino acids. CDR3 amino acids: CASSLAGTGAHEQYF. The CDR3 nucleotides read TGTGCCAGCAGCTTAGCCGGGACAGGGGCTCACGAGCAGTACTTC.

The chain has TRBV2 and TRBJ1-1; D is unresolved. The CDR3 loop spans 13 amino acids. The V end lost 6 bases, the J end lost 8 bases, and 16 bases lay between the germline ends. The V gene's germline CDR1 is SNHLY and CDR2 FYNNEI. The CDR3 coding sequence is TGTGCCAGCAGAGACCGGGGTACCGACGAAGCTTTCTTT. Protein product: CASRDRGTDEAFF.

V and J are TRBV7-3 and TRBJ1-1; no definite D call. Germline V lookup: CDR1 SGHTA, CDR2 FQGTGA. The CDR3 runs 15 residues. V dropped 4 bases and J dropped 0 bases, with 12 bases sitting between them. This chain's CDR3 is CASSSYHSVNTEAFF. The CDR3 coding sequence is TGTGCCAGCAGCTCTTATCATTCGGTGAACACTGAAGCTTTCTTT.

In its sample, this clone was seen once. This chain connects TRBV5-4 to TRBJ1-2; unclear D gene. V was cut by 0 bases and J by 8 bases, with 11 bases left in between. CDR3 size: 13 residues. Germline V gene data show CDR1 as SGHNT and CDR2 as YYREEE (reference sequence). CDR3 amino acids: CASSLGREVGYTF. CDR3 DNA: TGTGCCAGCAGCTTGGGTCGGGAAGTGGGCTACACCTTC.

This clone was seen only a few times. The rearrangement uses TRBV10-3 and TRBJ2-2; D is ambiguous. CDR1 and CDR2 (germline): ENHRY, SYGVKD. Trimming removed 0 bases from V and 4 bases from J, with 9 bases in between. CDR3 length: 15 amino acids. The CDR3 DNA reads as TGTGCCATCAGTGAGTCTCCTAGTCCCACCGGGGAGCTGTTTTTT. Amino acids: CAISESPSPTGELFF.

The V call is TRBV2, the J call TRBJ2-7; TRBD1 matches 9 bases. Trimming took 10 bases from V and 2 from J; bases not matched to a gene: 9. Germline V lookup: CDR1 SNHLY, CDR2 FYNNEI. The CDR3 runs to 14 residues. CDR3 sequence: CATIGRDRAYEQYF. For the CDR3, the DNA is TGTGCCACCATTGGCCGGGACAGGGCCTACGAGCAGTACTTC.

This chain uses TRBV4-3 with TRBJ1-4; D is unresolved. V was cut by 2 bases and J by 8 bases, with 6 bases left in between. Germline values: CDR1 LGHNA, CDR2 YSLEER. CDR3 length: 12 amino acids. The CDR3 sequence is CASSQLGEKLFF. CDR3 DNA: TGCGCCAGCAGCCAACTCGGGGAAAAACTGTTTTTT.

V is TRBV10-3 and J is TRBJ2-7; the match to TRBD1 covers 12 bases. The junction had 2 bases not matched to a gene; V was cut back by 6 bases and J by 5 bases. Germline values: CDR1 ENHRY, CDR2 SYGVKD. The CDR3 contains 13 residues. The CDR3: CAISGTGGNEQYF. The CDR3 nucleotides are TGTGCCATCAGCGGGACAGGGGGCAACGAGCAGTACTTC.

The genes are TRBV10-2 and TRBJ2-7, with D possibly TRBD1 on 5 matching bases. Trimming pared 2 bases from V and 2 bases from J, leaving 7 bases between. The germline CDR1 and CDR2 sequences are WSHSY and SAAADI. The CDR3 totals 13 residues. The DNA of the CDR3 is TGCGCCAGCAGTGAGGGACACCCCTACGAGCAGTACTTC. It codes for CASSEGHPYEQYF.

The rearrangement uses TRBV5-1 and TRBJ1-2, with 10 positions matching TRBD1. V was pared by 5 bases and J by 4 bases, with 8 bases of the junction left unmatched. The length of the CDR3 is 15 residues. The V gene's germline CDR1 is SGHRS and CDR2 YFSETQ. The chain's CDR3 is CASRAGTGASYGYTF. CDR3 bases: TGCGCCAGCAGAGCCGGGACAGGGGCCTCCTATGGCTACACCTTC.

The V call is TRBV9, the J call TRBJ1-6, with TRBD1 matching 10 bases. Trimming removed 3 bases from V and 10 bases from J; junction bases left unmatched: 7. The CDR3 totals 15 residues. Per the germline V gene, CDR1 is SGDLS and CDR2 is YYNGEE. The DNA of the CDR3 is TGTGCCAGCAGCGAACCGGGACAGGGGAGATCACCCCTCCACTTT. This translates into CASSEPGQGRSPLHF.

V gene TRBV6-5 combines with J gene TRBJ1-2; 8 bases match TRBD1. The V segment lost 2 bases and the J segment 6 bases; nucleotides outside the gene matches: 2. The CDR3 has 13 amino acids. CDR1 and CDR2 (germline): MNHEY, SVGAGI. This chain's CDR3 is CASSYTDRDGYTF. The CDR3 coding sequence is TGTGCCAGCAGTTACACGGACAGGGATGGCTACACCTTC.

V usage is TRBV24-1 and J usage is TRBJ2-3; TRBD2 matches 7 bases. The germline gives CDR1 KGHDR, CDR2 SFDVKD. The CDR3 has 17 amino acids. J gave up 0 bases and V 3 bases, and 8 bases lay outside the gene matches. For the CDR3, the DNA is TGTGCCACCAGTGATCCACCTAGCGGAACTAGCACAGATACGCAGTATTTT. This codes for CATSDPPSGTSTDTQYF.